This T cell receptor (beta chain) was identified in a study of T-cell memory formation after mild COVID-19. Across the study: The two donors had largely donor-specific TCR clusters. Overall study findings and caveats: Detection of some responders pre-infection suggested pre-existing cross-reactive memory T cells participated. The main location of contracting CD4+ clones was CM and EM, and that of contracting CD8+ clones was EMRA.

In this sample, this clonotype turned up a few times. Its cognate antigen is unknown. CDR3 length: 16 residues. Constant-segment primers and 5'RACE yielded cDNA libraries for TCR alpha and TCR beta, each carrying sample barcodes and UMIs. Each CDR3 protein is one row after TCRdb ran MiXCR on the 5' RACE reads. Among about 430,000 distinct CDR3 sequences listed, around 24% were seen once. The origin of this receptor is an adult woman who had mild COVID-19 (a few samples of this study predate the infection). Cell type and time point are not known. Sequencing used PBMCs or a T cell subset sorted from them (not recorded which). The chain is built from TRBV21-1 and TRBJ2-7; the table calls TRBD1, which could not be checked here. TRBV21-1 is an annotated pseudogene. The CDR3 DNA reads as TGTGCCAGCAGCAACCCCGGGACAGACTACGCCTACGAGCAGTACTTC. Its protein is CASSNPGTDYAYEQYF.